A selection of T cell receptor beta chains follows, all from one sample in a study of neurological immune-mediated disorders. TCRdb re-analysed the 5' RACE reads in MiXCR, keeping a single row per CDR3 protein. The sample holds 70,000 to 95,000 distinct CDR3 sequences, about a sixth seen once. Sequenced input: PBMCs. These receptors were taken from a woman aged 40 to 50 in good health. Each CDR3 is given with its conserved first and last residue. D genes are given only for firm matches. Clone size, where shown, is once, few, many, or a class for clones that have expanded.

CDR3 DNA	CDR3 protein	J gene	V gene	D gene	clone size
TGCAGTGCTAGTCCCAGGGGGCGGACCGGGGAGCTGTTTTTT	CSASPRGRTGELFF	TRBJ2-2	TRBV20-1	TRBD1	many
TGTGCCAGCAGCTTAGCGGGGAGAGCAGATACGCAGTATTTT	CASSLAGRADTQYF	TRBJ2-3	TRBV7-2	.	many
TGTGCCAGCAGTTACTCGCGGGACACTGAAGCTTTCTTT	CASSYSRDTEAFF	TRBJ1-1	TRBV6-5	.	many
TGTGCCAGCATTTACTTCGGGAGAACTTACGAGCAGTACTTC	CASIYFGRTYEQYF	TRBJ2-7	TRBV6-2/TRBV6-3	.	.
TGCAGTGCTAGGACAGGTCCTAGCTCTGGGGCCAACGTCCTGACTTTC	CSARTGPSSGANVLTF	TRBJ2-6	TRBV20-1	.	many
TGCGCCAGCAGCTTGGGGCCCCTTAGGGACACCAACACCGGGGAGCTGTTTTTT	CASSLGPLRDTNTGELFF	TRBJ2-2	TRBV5-1	.	many
TGCGCCAGCAACGTTGACCCCTCCGGGGAGCTGTTTTTT	CASNVDPSGELFF	TRBJ2-2	TRBV5-1	.	many
TGTGCCAGCAGCTTATTCCAGGGGTCTGGAAACACCATATATTTT	CASSLFQGSGNTIYF	TRBJ1-3	TRBV7-2	.	many
TGCGCCAGCAGTCGGAACAGTCAATATGGCTACACCTTC	CASSRNSQYGYTF	TRBJ1-2	TRBV5-1	.	many
TGTGCCAGCAGCTTAGGATACAGTAACTATGGCTACACCTTC	CASSLGYSNYGYTF	TRBJ1-2	TRBV7-9	.	few
TGCGCCAGCAGCCAAGATAGGGTAGGGGGTCGCACAGATACGCAGTATTTT	CASSQDRVGGRTDTQYF	TRBJ2-3	TRBV4-1	.	few
TGTGCCAGCAGCCAATCCGCAGGGGGAGGAGCTTTCTTT	CASSQSAGGGAFF	TRBJ1-1	TRBV16	TRBD1	many
TGTGCCAGCAGCGTGGCGGGAGACTATGGCTACACCTTC	CASSVAGDYGYTF	TRBJ1-2	TRBV7-2	.	many
TGTGCCAGCAGCCAAGAACCCAGGGAAGGTTGTAATTCACCCCTCCACTTT	CASSQEPREGCNSPLHF	TRBJ1-6	TRBV3-2	.	many
TGTGCCAGCAGCACCGACAGCGGGGGGAAGACCCAGTACTTC	CASSTDSGGKTQYF	TRBJ2-5	TRBV5-6	TRBD2	many
TGTGCCAGCAGCTGGCGCCAGGGTAGCAATCAGCCCCAGCATTTT	CASSWRQGSNQPQHF	TRBJ1-5	TRBV7-2	.	many
TGCGCCAGCAGCCTGGGCAGGGTGGAGGGGGACACTGAAGCTTTCTTT	CASSLGRVEGDTEAFF	TRBJ1-1	TRBV4-3	.	few
TGTGCCACCAGTGATTTTATCAACACCTGGAGCTCCTACGAGCAGTACTTC	CATSDFINTWSSYEQYF	TRBJ2-7	TRBV24-1	.	many
TGTGCCAGCAGCTCCGGGCCACTCTATGGCTACACCTTC	CASSSGPLYGYTF	TRBJ1-2	TRBV5-5	.	many
TGTGCCAGCGGACAGGGATCAAACTATGGCTACACCTTC	CASGQGSNYGYTF	TRBJ1-2	TRBV4-2	TRBD1	many
TGTGCCAGCAGTCATCTATTATCGACCCAGTACTTC	CASSHLLSTQYF	TRBJ2-5	TRBV12-3/TRBV12-4	.	once
TGCGCCAGCAGCCAAGATCGGTACGTAGGGAATGAGCAGTTCTTC	CASSQDRYVGNEQFF	TRBJ2-1	TRBV4-1	.	many
TGTGCCAGCAGCCAGACATCCCGGAAACGGGATACGCAGTATTTT	CASSQTSRKRDTQYF	TRBJ2-3	TRBV14	.	many
TGTGCCAGCAGCCAAGTGGCCCAAGAGACCCAGTACTTC	CASSQVAQETQYF	TRBJ2-5	TRBV3-1	.	.
TGTGCCAGCAGCCAAGCAACTCCCGTCTATAACACAGATACGCAGTATTTT	CASSQATPVYNTDTQYF	TRBJ2-3	TRBV3-1	.	many
TGCAGTGCTAGAGGACAGGGGGCGCGTGGCACCGGGGAGCTGTTTTTT	CSARGQGARGTGELFF	TRBJ2-2	TRBV20-1	TRBD1	few
TGTGCCAGCAGCTGGGACAAGGGGAATGAAAAACTGTTTTTT	CASSWDKGNEKLFF	TRBJ1-4	TRBV6-1	.	many
TGTGCCAGCAGTTTAGCCTGGGGGAACTACAATGAGCAGTTCTTC	CASSLAWGNYNEQFF	TRBJ2-1	TRBV12-3/TRBV12-4	.	many
TGTGCCAGCAGCCAAGCATGGACCAACGTCCTGACTTTC	CASSQAWTNVLTF	TRBJ2-6	TRBV3-1	.	many
TGTGCCAGCAGTCCCGGGCGGTGGGGGGATACGCAGTATTTT	CASSPGRWGDTQYF	TRBJ2-3	TRBV7-8	.	many
TGCGCCAGCAGCCAACCCCGGGGGTACGAGCAGTTCTTC	CASSQPRGYEQFF	TRBJ2-1	TRBV5-1	.	many
TGCGCCAGCAGCCAAGATCTGGGAATGAGGGGCATTCAGTACTTC	CASSQDLGMRGIQYF	TRBJ2-4	TRBV4-3	.	many
TGTGCCAGCAGCTTAGCGGGGGCTTGGGGGGAGACCCAGTACTTC	CASSLAGAWGETQYF	TRBJ2-5	TRBV7-2	.	many
TGTGCCAGCAGTTATTCCCCCAGGGGGCACCAAGAGACCCAGTACTTC	CASSYSPRGHQETQYF	TRBJ2-5	TRBV6-5	TRBD1	.
TGCGCCAGCAGCCAAGCGGCGGGCGGGGGGCCTTTGAATGAGCAGTTCTTC	CASSQAAGGGPLNEQFF	TRBJ2-1	TRBV4-1	TRBD2	many
TGTGCCAGCAGTTTCGTAGGGGACATCAACCTATCAGACATCACAGATACGCAGTATTTT	CASSFVGDINLSDITDTQYF	TRBJ2-3	TRBV12-3/TRBV12-4	.	many
TGTGCCAGCAGCTTATCCCTAGCAAGAAATGAGCAGTTCTTC	CASSLSLARNEQFF	TRBJ2-1	TRBV7-2	.	many
TGTGCCAGCAGCTTTCCAGAGGGGACCATGAACACCGGGGAGCTGTTTTTT	CASSFPEGTMNTGELFF	TRBJ2-2	TRBV7-2	.	many
TGCGCCAGCAGCCGGGGGACTGCCATCCAAGAGACCCAGTACTTC	CASSRGTAIQETQYF	TRBJ2-5	TRBV5-1	.	.
TGTGCCAGCAGTTCCAGCCTGCCCAACCCCGGGGAGCTGTTTTTT	CASSSSLPNPGELFF	TRBJ2-2	TRBV12-3/TRBV12-4	.	once